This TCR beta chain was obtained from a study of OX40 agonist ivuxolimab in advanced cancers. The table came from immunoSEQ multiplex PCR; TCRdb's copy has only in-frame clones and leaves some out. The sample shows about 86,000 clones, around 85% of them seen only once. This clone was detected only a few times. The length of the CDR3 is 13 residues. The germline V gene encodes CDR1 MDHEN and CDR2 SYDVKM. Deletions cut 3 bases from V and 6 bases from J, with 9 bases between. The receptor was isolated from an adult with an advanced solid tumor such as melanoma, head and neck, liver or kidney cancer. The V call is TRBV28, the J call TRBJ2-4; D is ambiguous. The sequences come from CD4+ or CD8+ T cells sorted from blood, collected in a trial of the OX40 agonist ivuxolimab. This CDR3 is CASSFGSGNIQYF. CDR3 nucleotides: TGTGCCAGCAGTTTCGGGTCAGGAAACATTCAGTACTTC.